This T cell receptor (beta chain) was captured by sequencing in a study of identical twins. Overall study findings and caveats: Models underestimated TCR alpha sharing (out-of-frame) in monozygotic twins.

V gave up 8 bases and J gave up 6 bases; unmatched junction bases: 17. Per the germline V gene, CDR1 is MDHEN and CDR2 is SYDVKM. This CDR3 has 17 residues. A template switching step contributed a universal primer site, while unique molecular identifiers were present in the cDNA. TCRdb re-derived calls from the 5' RACE reads in MiXCR, one entry per CDR3 protein. The table records 500,000 or so distinct CDR3 sequences, roughly an eighth of them present only once. On this clonotype itself: The antigen is undetermined.

This sample also belongs to another study, concerning yellow fever vaccine responses in identical twins.

The rearrangement joins TRBV28 to TRBJ2-3; TRBD2 agrees at 10 bases. The clonotype comes from a woman in her late teens or twenties in good health. Sequencing was done on a sample of CD4+ T cells sorted from blood. CDR3 nucleotides: TGTGCCAGCCCAGTTTATATCGAGCGGGAGGGATCTGATACGCAGTATTTT. The encoded protein is CASPVYIEREGSDTQYF.